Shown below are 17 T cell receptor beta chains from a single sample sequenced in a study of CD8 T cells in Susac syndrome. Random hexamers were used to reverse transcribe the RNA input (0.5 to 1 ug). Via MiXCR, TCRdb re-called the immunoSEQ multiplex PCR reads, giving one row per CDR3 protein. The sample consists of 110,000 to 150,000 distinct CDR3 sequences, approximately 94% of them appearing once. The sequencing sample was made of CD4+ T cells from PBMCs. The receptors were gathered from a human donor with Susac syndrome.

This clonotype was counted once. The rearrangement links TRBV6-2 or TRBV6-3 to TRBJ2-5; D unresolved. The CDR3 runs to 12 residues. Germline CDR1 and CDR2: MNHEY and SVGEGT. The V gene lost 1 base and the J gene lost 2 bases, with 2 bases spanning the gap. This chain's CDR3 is CASSYFQETQYF. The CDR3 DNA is TGTGCCAGCAGTTACTTTCAAGAGACCCAGTACTTC.

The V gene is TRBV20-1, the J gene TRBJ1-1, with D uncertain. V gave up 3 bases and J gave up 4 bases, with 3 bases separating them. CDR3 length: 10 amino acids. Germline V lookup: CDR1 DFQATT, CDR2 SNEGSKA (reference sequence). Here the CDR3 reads CSASGTEAFF. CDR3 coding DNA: TGCAGTGCTAGTGGCACTGAAGCTTTCTTT.

Here the CDR3 DNA reads TGCAGTGCCCTGGACCGGGACAGGGCCTACAATGAGCAGTTCTTC. This codes for CSALDRDRAYNEQFF. The chain employs TRBV20-1 and TRBJ2-1; 9 bases match TRBD1. Per the germline V gene, CDR1 is DFQATT and CDR2 is SNEGSKA (reference sequence). CDR3 length equals 15 residues. With 6 bases clipped from V and 2 bases from J, the junction kept 8 bases outside the gene matches.

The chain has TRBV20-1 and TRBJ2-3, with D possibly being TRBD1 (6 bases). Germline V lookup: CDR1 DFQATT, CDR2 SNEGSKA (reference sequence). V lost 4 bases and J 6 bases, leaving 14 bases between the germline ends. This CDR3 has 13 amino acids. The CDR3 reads CSATTGSLDTQYF. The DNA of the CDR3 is TGCAGTGCTACGACAGGATCCCTCGATACGCAGTATTTT.

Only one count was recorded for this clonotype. The CDR3, as DNA: TGCGCCAGCAGCCAAGAGGGCGGAAGCTCCTACAATGAGCAGTTCTTC. As protein: CASSQEGGSSYNEQFF. The chain uses TRBV4-1 and TRBJ2-1; D remains ambiguous. Trimming pared 0 bases from V and 0 bases from J, leaving 9 bases between. This CDR3 has 16 residues. The germline V gene encodes CDR1 MGHRA and CDR2 YSYEKL.

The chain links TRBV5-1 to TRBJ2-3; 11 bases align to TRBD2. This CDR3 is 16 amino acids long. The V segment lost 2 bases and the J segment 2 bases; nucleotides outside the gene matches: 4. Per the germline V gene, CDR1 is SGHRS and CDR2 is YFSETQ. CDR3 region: CASSLTTSGTTDTQYF. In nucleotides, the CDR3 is TGCGCCAGCAGCTTAACGACTAGCGGGACCACAGATACGCAGTATTTT.

CDR3 sequence: CASSYSLAGVYEQYF. CDR3 DNA: TGTGCCAGCAGTTACTCTCTAGCGGGGGTCTACGAGCAGTACTTC. The J gene is TRBJ2-7, the V gene TRBV6-5, with 10 bases that match TRBD2. Trimming at V came to 0 bases and at J to 3 bases, leaving 2 bases not matched to a gene. The V gene's germline CDR1 is MNHEY and CDR2 SVGAGI. The CDR3 is 15 residues long.

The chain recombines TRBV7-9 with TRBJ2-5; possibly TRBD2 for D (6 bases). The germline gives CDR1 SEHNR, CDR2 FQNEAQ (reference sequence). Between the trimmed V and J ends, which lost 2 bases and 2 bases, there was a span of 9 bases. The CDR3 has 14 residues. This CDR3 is CASSLTAGQETQYF. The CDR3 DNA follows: TGTGCCAGCAGCTTAACGGCGGGACAAGAGACCCAGTACTTC.

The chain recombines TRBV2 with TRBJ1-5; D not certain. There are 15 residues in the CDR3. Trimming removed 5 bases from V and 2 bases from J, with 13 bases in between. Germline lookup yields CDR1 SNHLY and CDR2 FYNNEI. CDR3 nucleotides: TGTGCCAGCAGTTGGACTTCTAGGGGCAATCAGCCCCAGCATTTT. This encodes CASSWTSRGNQPQHF.

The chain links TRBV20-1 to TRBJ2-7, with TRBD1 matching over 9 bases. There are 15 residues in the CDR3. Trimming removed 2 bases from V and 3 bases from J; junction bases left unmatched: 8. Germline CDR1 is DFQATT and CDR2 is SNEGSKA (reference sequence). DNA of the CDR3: TGCAGTGCTAGAACGGACAGGGGAAACCTCTACGAGCAGTACTTC. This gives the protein CSARTDRGNLYEQYF.

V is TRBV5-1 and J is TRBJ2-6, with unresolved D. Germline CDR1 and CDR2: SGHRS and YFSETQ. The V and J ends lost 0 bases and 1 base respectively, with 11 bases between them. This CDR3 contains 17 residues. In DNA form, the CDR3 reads TGCGCCAGCAGCTTGGGCTCCCAGAGATCTGGGGCCAACGTCCTGACTTTC. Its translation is CASSLGSQRSGANVLTF.

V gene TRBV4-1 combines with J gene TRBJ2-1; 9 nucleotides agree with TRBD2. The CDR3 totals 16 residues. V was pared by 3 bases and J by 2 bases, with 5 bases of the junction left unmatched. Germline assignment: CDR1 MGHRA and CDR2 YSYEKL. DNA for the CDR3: TGCGCCAGCAGCCACGAAGCTAGCGGGGCCTACAATGAGCAGTTCTTC. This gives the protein CASSHEASGAYNEQFF.

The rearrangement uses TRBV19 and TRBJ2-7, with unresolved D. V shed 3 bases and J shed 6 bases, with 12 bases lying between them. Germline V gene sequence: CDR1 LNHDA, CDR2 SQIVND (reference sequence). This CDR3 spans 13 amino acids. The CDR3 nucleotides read TGTGCCAGTAGTATCGTCTCTGCGGCCGAGCAGTACTTC. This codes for CASSIVSAAEQYF.

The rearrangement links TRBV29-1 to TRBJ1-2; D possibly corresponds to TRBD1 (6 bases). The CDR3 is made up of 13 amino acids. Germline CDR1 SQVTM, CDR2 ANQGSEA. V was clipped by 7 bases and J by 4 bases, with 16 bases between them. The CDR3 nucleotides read TGCAGCGCCGGGGGCAGGGCTGGCTATGGCTACACCTTC. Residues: CSAGGRAGYGYTF.

DNA for the CDR3: TGTGCCAGCAGTTACTCGCGGGACTTTGGGCAGTACTTC. Its translation is CASSYSRDFGQYF. This chain connects TRBV6-5 to TRBJ2-7; TRBD2 is a possible D gene (6 bases). V shed 0 bases and J shed 9 bases, with 12 bases lying between them. The CDR3 covers 13 residues. Looked up from germline, CDR1 is MNHEY and CDR2 is SVGAGI.

The CDR3 spells CASSDIIYEQYF. CDR3 nucleotides: TGTGCCAGCAGTGACATAATCTACGAGCAGTACTTC. The chain uses TRBV2 and TRBJ2-7, with D unclear. Trimming took off 3 bases at V and 3 bases at J, with 6 bases between the two ends. Germline assignment: CDR1 SNHLY and CDR2 FYNNEI. This CDR3 is built from 12 residues.

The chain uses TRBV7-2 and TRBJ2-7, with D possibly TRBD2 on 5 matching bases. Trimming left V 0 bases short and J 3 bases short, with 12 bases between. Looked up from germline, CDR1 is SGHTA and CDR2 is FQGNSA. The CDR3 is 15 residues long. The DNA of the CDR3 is TGTGCCAGCAGCTTAGCCCAAAACGAGGGCTACGAGCAGTACTTC. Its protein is CASSLAQNEGYEQYF.